This TCR beta chain appears in the sequencing data of a study of cytomegalovirus exposure and HLA in healthy donors. The CDR3 has 12 amino acids. The J segment lost 9 bases and the V segment lost 6 bases, leaving 6 bases of the junction unmatched. From germline, CDR1 is MNHNS and CDR2 SASEGT. Study-wide findings and caveats: Reported performance of the classifier showed diagnosis of cytomegalovirus status with high specificity and sensitivity. For most TCR sequences rarity was the rule, although some public TCRs occurred in many donors.

Concerning this clone itself: The antigen is undetermined.

The protocol was immunoSEQ multiplex PCR, while the TCRdb copy is restricted to in-frame clones and leaves out a portion. The table lists about 160,000 clones, around 92% of them singletons. This chain links TRBV6-1 with TRBJ2-5; the match to TRBD2 covers 8 bases. The sample comprised PBMCs. The receptor was isolated from a man aged 18 to 35 in good health and CMV-seropositive. This chain's CDR3 is CASRTSARAQYF. The CDR3 nucleotides read TGTGCCAGCAGGACTAGCGCAAGGGCCCAGTACTTC.